Listed here are 16 T cell receptor beta chains from one sample, sequenced in a study of a mutant IDH1 vaccine in newly diagnosed glioma. Time point denoted: baseline, week 1 (first vaccination visit). Regarding treatment: pre-vaccination baseline after standard-of-care therapy. Data came from immunoSEQ multiplex PCR; TCRdb stores just in-frame clones and leaves some out. The table shows tens of thousands of clones, with around 92% occurring only once. The source was PBMCs, collected from a glioma patient treated with radiotherapy, temozolomide or both. These receptors came from a man aged 50 to 60 with glioma.

In this sample, this clone turned up once. The rearrangement uses TRBV9 and TRBJ2-3, with D maybe TRBD1 (6 bases). Trimming removed 0 bases from V and 0 bases from J, with 11 bases in between. Per the germline V gene, CDR1 is SGDLS and CDR2 is YYNGEE. CDR3 length equals 16 residues. Here the CDR3 reads CASSVVWGHSTDTQYF. CDR3 nucleotides: TGTGCCAGCAGCGTAGTATGGGGGCATAGCACAGATACGCAGTATTTT.

The chain combines TRBV7-9 with TRBJ2-3; TRBD1 matches at 7 bases. CDR3 length equals 14 residues. V lost 1 base, J lost 7 bases, and 5 bases stayed unmatched. In germline, CDR1 is SEHNR, CDR2 FQNEAQ (reference sequence). The CDR3 spells CASSLGQGSYTQYF. The CDR3 DNA is TGTGCCAGCAGCTTAGGACAGGGATCATATACGCAGTATTTT.

The V call is TRBV7-9, the J call TRBJ2-1; D ambiguous. The germline gives CDR1 SEHNR, CDR2 FQNEAQ (reference sequence). Trimming removed 3 bases from V and 6 bases from J, with 9 bases in between. This CDR3 has 13 residues. The CDR3 is CASSFQLFNEQFF. In DNA form, the CDR3 reads TGTGCCAGCAGCTTTCAGCTCTTCAATGAGCAGTTCTTC.

The chain couples TRBV5-1 to TRBJ1-3; 9 bases are a match to TRBD1. The CDR3 is 14 amino acids. CDR1 is SGHRS and CDR2 is YFSETQ in the germline V gene. Unmatched junction bases numbered 6, after V lost 9 bases and J lost 2 bases. The CDR3 loop reads CANPQGAAGNTIYF. In nucleotides, the CDR3 is TGCGCCAACCCACAGGGGGCGGCTGGAAACACCATATATTTT.

V gene TRBV7-2 combines with J gene TRBJ2-1, with D maybe TRBD2 (6 bases). The V end lost 1 base, the J end lost 6 bases, and 10 bases lay between the germline ends. CDR1 SGHTA and CDR2 FQGNSA come from the germline V gene. The CDR3 covers 14 residues. DNA for the CDR3: TGTGCCAGCAGCTTAGTGGGGGGAACCAATGAGCAGTTCTTC. This codes for CASSLVGGTNEQFF.

This clone is medium-sized. V gene TRBV7-9 combines with J gene TRBJ2-4; 14 bases align to TRBD2. Germline V gene data show CDR1 as SEHNR and CDR2 as FQNEAQ (reference sequence). J was trimmed by 7 bases and V by 5 bases; bases with no gene match: 13. The CDR3 runs to 18 residues. Written as DNA, the CDR3 is TGTGCCAGCAGCCCTGAGAGACTAGCGGGGGGGCGGGGGAACATTCAGTACTTC. Protein: CASSPERLAGGRGNIQYF. Combining the CDR3 with reference TRBV7-9 and TRBJ2-4 gives the whole variable domain DTGVSQNPRHKITKRGQNVTFRCDPISEHNRLYWYRQTLGQGPEFLTYFQNEAQLEKSRLLSDRFSAERPKGSFSTLEIQRTEQGDSAMYLCASSPERLAGGRGNIQYFGAGTRLSVL.

The V call is TRBV6-5, the J call TRBJ1-1, with no clear D. V was cut by 7 bases and J by 1 base, with 13 bases left in between. Germline CDR1 is MNHEY and CDR2 is SVGAGI. This CDR3 is built from 14 residues. DNA of the CDR3: TGTGCCAGCAATCGGTACACAGAGAACACTGAAGCTTTCTTT. Translating gives CASNRYTENTEAFF.

V usage is TRBV11-2 and J usage is TRBJ2-5; 9 bases match TRBD2. The V gene end was trimmed by 5 bases and the J gene end by 5 bases; junction bases not matched to a gene: 15. The germline V gene has CDR1 SGHAT and CDR2 FQNNGV. CDR3 length: 17 residues. Here the CDR3 DNA reads TGTGCCAGCAGCCCCGGGGGCAGAGCGGGGGGCAGGGAGACCCAGTACTTC. It specifies CASSPGGRAGGRETQYF.

Worth noting for this clone: This CDR3 is also generated by other DNA sequences in the sample. The DNA of the CDR3 is TGTGCCAGCAGCTTAACCTACGAGCAGTACTTC. Its protein is CASSLTYEQYF. The V call is TRBV7-8, the J call TRBJ2-7; the D is unclear. This CDR3 has 11 residues. The V gene lost 2 bases and the J gene lost 2 bases, with 1 base spanning the gap. Germline CDR1 SGHVS, CDR2 FQNEAQ.

This chain links TRBV10-2 with TRBJ1-6, with D possibly TRBD1 on 5 matching bases. The CDR3 totals 15 residues. V lost 0 bases, J lost 5 bases, and 8 bases lay in between. The germline CDR1 and CDR2 sequences are WSHSY and SAAADI. CDR3 coding DNA: TGCGCCAGCAGTGAGTCGGCAGGGAATAATTCACCCCTCCACTTT. Its translation: CASSESAGNNSPLHF.

The chain recombines TRBV13 with TRBJ1-2; D remains unclear. The V gene's germline CDR1 is PRHDT and CDR2 FYEKMQ (reference sequence). The CDR3 consists of 12 residues. V lost 1 base, J lost 6 bases, and 6 bases lay in between. The CDR3 reads CASSLEGDGYTF. CDR3 nucleotides: TGTGCCAGCAGCTTAGAAGGAGATGGCTACACCTTC.

V gene TRBV6-5 combines with J gene TRBJ2-5; tentatively, D is TRBD1 (5 bases). The CDR3 spans 13 residues. Germline V CDR1 and CDR2: MNHEY, SVGAGI. V lost 8 bases, J lost 5 bases, and 15 bases lay in between. Here the CDR3 reads CASLQTAGETQYF. In nucleotides, the CDR3 is TGTGCCAGCCTTCAGACAGCCGGGGAGACCCAGTACTTC.

V and J are TRBV2 and TRBJ2-7, with D possibly matching TRBD2 (5 bases). CDR3 length: 15 amino acids. Germline CDR1 reads SNHLY; CDR2 reads FYNNEI. V gave up 2 bases and J gave up 6 bases, with 17 bases separating them. The CDR3 reads CASSELRTGEGEQYF. In nucleotides, the CDR3 is TGTGCCAGCAGTGAATTGCGGACTGGTGAAGGCGAGCAGTACTTC.

The rearrangement joins TRBV7-9 to TRBJ2-2; TRBD2 is a possible D gene (5 bases). Trimming left V 4 bases short and J 4 bases short, with 16 bases between. The CDR3 is 16 amino acids. The germline V gene has CDR1 SEHNR and CDR2 FQNEAQ (reference sequence). This CDR3 reads CASSYRTARVTGELFF. Written as DNA, the CDR3 is TGTGCCAGCAGCTATAGGACTGCCCGAGTCACCGGGGAGCTGTTTTTT.

This clone was observed a few times. This chain connects TRBV15 to TRBJ2-3; the match to TRBD2 covers 14 bases. The junction had 0 bases not matched to a gene; V was cut back by 3 bases and J by 4 bases. CDR3 length: 15 amino acids. Looked up from germline, CDR1 is LNHNV and CDR2 is YYDKDF (reference sequence). The CDR3: CATSRTSGGADTQYF. Here the CDR3 DNA reads TGTGCCACCAGCAGGACTAGCGGGGGGGCAGATACGCAGTATTTT.

The chain joins TRBV2 to TRBJ2-7, with no clear D. Germline loops: CDR1 SNHLY, CDR2 FYNNEI. This CDR3 contains 13 residues. Trimming removed 1 base from V and 3 bases from J, with 7 bases in between. CDR3 nucleotide sequence: TGTGCCAGCAGTGAAGTACAGATCTACGAGCAGTACTTC. It translates to CASSEVQIYEQYF.